This record covers a single TCR beta chain. The cohort excluded patients with autoimmune disease history or systemic immunosuppression. Researchers took blood at baseline, on cycle 4 day 1, and on cycle 7 day 1. The assay was immunoSEQ multiplex PCR, and TCRdb's table has in-frame clones only and misses some. Of 40,000 to 50,000 clones listed, 86% are singletons. These data come from a study of OX40 agonist ivuxolimab in advanced cancers. Study summary: Patients got intravenous ivuxolimab at 0.01 to 10 mg/kg every 2 weeks. Cancers in dose escalation were hepatocellular, melanoma, renal cell and head and neck.

This CDR3 comprises 15 residues. Germline assignment: CDR1 PRHDT and CDR2 FYEKMQ (reference sequence). The junction had 1 base not matched to a gene; V was cut back by 3 bases and J by 0 bases. The sample here was CD4+ or CD8+ T cells sorted from blood, taken in a trial of the OX40 agonist ivuxolimab. This TCR derives from an adult with an advanced solid tumor such as melanoma, head and neck, liver or kidney cancer. The V gene is TRBV13, the J gene TRBJ2-2, with 7 nucleotides matching TRBD1. The DNA for the CDR3 is TGTGCCAGCAGCTTCGGGACAGCGAACACCGGGGAGCTGTTTTTT. It translates to CASSFGTANTGELFF.